This T cell receptor beta chain is drawn from a study of T cells in Graves' hyperthyroidism and ophthalmopathy. RNA transcripts yielded amplified TCR beta CDR3 regions. The TCR CDR3 first-round RT-PCR relied on the HTBI primer set. TCRdb ran MiXCR on the multiplex PCR reads and lists one entry per CDR3 protein. The sample contains 540,000 or so distinct CDR3 sequences, more than 15% of which appear only once. Notes on the study in general: Blood also contained most expanded thyroid clonotypes above 0.001. Median prediction lead before ophthalmopathy onset was six to eight months with the model.

The CDR3 loop spans 16 amino acids. V was cut by 2 bases and J by 2 bases, with 13 bases left in between. Many counts were recorded for this clonotype. What it binds is not known. This chain uses TRBV12-3 or TRBV12-4 with TRBJ2-4; D is possibly TRBD1 (6 bases). Sample: blood. This receptor was obtained from a woman between 25 and 40 years old with Graves' hyperthyroidism. The CDR3 nucleotides are TGTGCCAGCAGTTTACAGGGGATGGAAACCAAAAACATTCAGTACTTC. Its protein product is CASSLQGMETKNIQYF.